This T cell receptor (beta chain) was recovered during a study of blood T cell repertoires in COVID-19. Background on the study: PBMCs, B-cell-depleted T cells, or T cells provided the cDNA or gDNA that made up the material.

Only a few counts were recorded for this clone. Authors' analysis steps: It was from reference gene primer amplification that nucleated cell counts were estimated. Only in-frame clones appear in the TCRdb table, and some are missing; sequencing was by immunoSEQ multiplex PCR. V and J calls and clone size come straight from that table; D and trimming were deduced from the DNA. The sample holds 200,000 to 300,000 clones, approximately 83% seen once. The sequence was obtained from a human donor in a cohort sampled during active COVID-19. Source material: peripheral blood.

CDR3 DNA sequence: TGTGCCAGCATCACCGTCGGGAGAGGGTCCCAAGAGACCCAGTACTTC. It encodes CASITVGRGSQETQYF. The chain links TRBV28 to TRBJ2-5; D may be TRBD2 (6 bases). Germline lookup yields CDR1 MDHEN and CDR2 SYDVKM. This CDR3 contains 16 residues. Trimming left V 7 bases short and J 1 base short, with 19 bases between.